This T cell receptor beta chain is from a study of OX40 agonist ivuxolimab in advanced cancers. Study at large: Patients received the agonistic anti-OX40 (CD134) antibody ivuxolimab. Of the participants, roughly 40% had some prior anti-PD-1, anti-PD-L1 or anti-CTLA-4 therapy, which was allowed. Study outcomes and limitations: Expanded peripheral T-cell antigen specificity went undetermined.

Profiled with immunoSEQ multiplex PCR; TCRdb holds only in-frame clones, not every one. The table includes about 62,000 clones, 84% detected once. Germline V CDR1 and CDR2: MDHEN, SYDVKM. With 8 bases removed from V and 5 bases from J, the gap between germline ends came to 10 bases. The CDR3 is made up of 12 amino acids. As to this clone: Its target is unknown.

J is TRBJ2-1 and V is TRBV28; tentative D call: TRBD2 (6 bases). Specimen: CD4+ or CD8+ T cells sorted from blood, collected in a trial of the OX40 agonist ivuxolimab. The receptor was isolated from an adult with an advanced solid tumor such as melanoma, head and neck, liver or kidney cancer. The CDR3 is CASLRGNNEQFF. CDR3 sequence (DNA): TGTGCCAGCCTGCGGGGCAACAATGAGCAGTTCTTC.